This paragraph reports one TCR beta chain. There is no known antigen for this receptor. Nothing much larger sits one base from this clone, and base qualities are not available. TCRbeta CDR3 regions were amplified from genomic DNA by means of the immunoSEQ Assay, a bias-controlled multiplex PCR. The original methods were these. The number of nucleated cells in each sample was estimated from the amplification of reference gene primers within the assay. To quantify the absolute abundance of each unique TCRbeta CDR3 rearrangement, sequence reads were collapsed and filtered. Productive Simpson clonality was computed per sample as the square root of Simpson's diversity index over productive rearrangements. TCRdb stores this immuneACCESS table with in-frame sequences only. Part of the clones is absent; in the studies checked, under half of the shortfall reflects unresolved V genes, and no reason is known for the rest. V, J and clone size reflect that table, while D and trimming were determined from the DNA. Within this sample are roughly 100,000 clones, with less than 90% of them counted one time only. In total, the top ten clones hold 4% to 5% of the sample.

The sample originates from a study of blood T cell repertoires in COVID-19 (dated by TCRdb to the early 2020s). Background for the entire study: Collaborator samples came from the United States, Italy and Spain and covered acute and convalescent phases of COVID-19. The sample metadata nearly always contained a de-identified subject ID, COVID-19 status, age in years and sex. The prospective study material was composed of cDNA or gDNA derived from T cells, B-cell-depleted T cells, or PBMCs. The repertoires were released in a freely available public database intended as a resource for research on the immune response to SARS-CoV-2. The dataset comprised deeply sampled blood TCRbeta repertoires from subjects exposed to, actively infected with, or recovered from COVID-19. Where HLA class I and class II types were available, the types were taken from metadata supplied by the sample provider, not from assay-based typing. Samples were obtained from the ongoing ImmuneRACE study (first 160 participants) and from approximately 1,200 subjects provided by 6 global collaborators.

Summary of the overall study and its limitations: Clinical and demographic metadata were provided uncurated, with the amount varying by source and participant.

There are 14 amino acids in the CDR3, from cysteine to phenylalanine inclusive. The read is trimmed to its CDR3 DNA, 42 bases read in frame from base 1. The V end gives up 2 bases and the J end 3 bases, leaving 4 bases in the junction not matched to a gene. CDR1 and CDR2 are drawn from the germline V gene: SGHRS, YFSETQ. Whole blood was collected in K2EDTA tubes by collaborating institutions according to the institutions' own protocols. For TCRbeta analysis, collaborators shipped samples in one of three forms: frozen whole blood, isolated PBMCs, or DNA extracted from either of those sample types. Here the chain combines TRBV5-1 and TRBJ2-5, with 7 bases in between that match TRBD1. The sample taken for sequencing was peripheral blood. This TCR came from a man aged 50-60 years with acute or convalescent COVID-19. The DNA reads TGCGCCAGCAGCTTCCGAGGGACAGAAGAGACCCAGTACTTC. Translated, it gives CASSFRGTEETQYF.